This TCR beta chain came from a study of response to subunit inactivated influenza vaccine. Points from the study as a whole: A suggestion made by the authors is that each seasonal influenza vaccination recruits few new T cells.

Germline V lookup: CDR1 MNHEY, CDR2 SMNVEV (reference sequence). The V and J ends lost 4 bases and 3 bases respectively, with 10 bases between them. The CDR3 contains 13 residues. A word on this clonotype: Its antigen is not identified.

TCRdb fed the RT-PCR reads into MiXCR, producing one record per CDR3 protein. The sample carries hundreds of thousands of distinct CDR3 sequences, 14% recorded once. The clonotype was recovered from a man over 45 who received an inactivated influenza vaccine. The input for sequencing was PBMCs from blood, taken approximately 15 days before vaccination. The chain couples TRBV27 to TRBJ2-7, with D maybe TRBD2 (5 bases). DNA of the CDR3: TGTGCCAGCAGTTCCAGACGGGACTACGAGCAGTACTTC. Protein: CASSSRRDYEQYF.